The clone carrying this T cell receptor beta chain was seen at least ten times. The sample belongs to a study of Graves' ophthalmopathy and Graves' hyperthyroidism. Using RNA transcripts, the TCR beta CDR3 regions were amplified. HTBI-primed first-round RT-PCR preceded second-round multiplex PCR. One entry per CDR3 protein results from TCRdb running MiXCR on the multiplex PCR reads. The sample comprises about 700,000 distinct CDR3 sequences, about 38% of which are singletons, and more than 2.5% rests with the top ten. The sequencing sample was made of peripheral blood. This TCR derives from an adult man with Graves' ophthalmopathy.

CDR3 bases: TGTGCCAGTAGTCTCGGGACTAGCGGTATCGAGCAGTACTTC. This gives the protein CASSLGTSGIEQYF. The chain has TRBV19 and TRBJ2-7; 11 nucleotides agree with TRBD2. The length of the CDR3 is 14 residues. Germline V CDR1 and CDR2: LNHDA, SQIVND (reference sequence). The V gene end was trimmed by 5 bases and the J gene end by 6 bases; junction bases not matched to a gene: 6.